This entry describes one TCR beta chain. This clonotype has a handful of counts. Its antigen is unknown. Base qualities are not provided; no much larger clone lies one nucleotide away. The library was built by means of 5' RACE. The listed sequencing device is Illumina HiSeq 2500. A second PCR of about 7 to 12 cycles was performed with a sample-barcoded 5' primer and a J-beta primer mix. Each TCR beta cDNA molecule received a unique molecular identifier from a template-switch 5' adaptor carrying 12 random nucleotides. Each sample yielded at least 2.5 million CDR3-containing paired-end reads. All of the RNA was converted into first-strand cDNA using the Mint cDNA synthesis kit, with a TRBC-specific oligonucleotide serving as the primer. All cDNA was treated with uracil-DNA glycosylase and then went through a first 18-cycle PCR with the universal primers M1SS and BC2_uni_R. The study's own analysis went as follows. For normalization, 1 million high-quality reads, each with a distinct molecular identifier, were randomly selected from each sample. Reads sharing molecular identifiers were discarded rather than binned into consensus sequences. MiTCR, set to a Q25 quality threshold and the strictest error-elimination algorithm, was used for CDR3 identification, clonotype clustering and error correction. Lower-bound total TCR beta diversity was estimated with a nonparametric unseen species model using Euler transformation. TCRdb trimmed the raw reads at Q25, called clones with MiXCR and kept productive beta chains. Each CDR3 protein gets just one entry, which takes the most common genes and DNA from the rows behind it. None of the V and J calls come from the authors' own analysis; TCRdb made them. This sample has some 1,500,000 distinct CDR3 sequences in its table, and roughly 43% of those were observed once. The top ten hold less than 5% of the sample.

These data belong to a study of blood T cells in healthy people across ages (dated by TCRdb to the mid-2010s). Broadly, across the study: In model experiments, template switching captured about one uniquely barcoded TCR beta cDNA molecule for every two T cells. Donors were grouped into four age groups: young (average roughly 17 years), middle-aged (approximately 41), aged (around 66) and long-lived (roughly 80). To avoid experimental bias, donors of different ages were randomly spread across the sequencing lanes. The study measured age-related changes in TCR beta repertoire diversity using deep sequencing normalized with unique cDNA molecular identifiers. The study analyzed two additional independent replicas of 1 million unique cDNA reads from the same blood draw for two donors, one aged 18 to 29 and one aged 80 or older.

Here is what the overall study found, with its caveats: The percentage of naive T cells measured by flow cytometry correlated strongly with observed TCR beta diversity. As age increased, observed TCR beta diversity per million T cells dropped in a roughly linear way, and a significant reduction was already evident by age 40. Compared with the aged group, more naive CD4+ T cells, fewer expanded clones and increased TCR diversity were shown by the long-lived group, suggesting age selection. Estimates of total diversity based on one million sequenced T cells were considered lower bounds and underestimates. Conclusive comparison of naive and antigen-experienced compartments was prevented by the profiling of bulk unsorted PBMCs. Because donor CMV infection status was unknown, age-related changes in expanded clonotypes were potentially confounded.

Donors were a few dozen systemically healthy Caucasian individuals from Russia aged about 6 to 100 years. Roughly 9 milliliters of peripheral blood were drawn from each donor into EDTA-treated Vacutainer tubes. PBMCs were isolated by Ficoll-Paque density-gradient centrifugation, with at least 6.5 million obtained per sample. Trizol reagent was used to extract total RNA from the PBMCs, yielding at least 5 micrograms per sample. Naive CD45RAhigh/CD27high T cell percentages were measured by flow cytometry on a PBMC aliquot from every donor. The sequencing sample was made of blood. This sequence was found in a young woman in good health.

The nucleotide sequence reads TGTGCCAGCAGTCCTGCGTGGGGGAACGAGCAGTACTTC. This codes for CASSPAWGNEQYF. The receptor chain draws on TRBV6-2 or TRBV6-3 and TRBJ2-5; the D gene is tentatively TRBD1 or TRBD2, each matching 5 bases. The DNA end favors TRBJ2-7, so the J call may be wrong. CDR1 and CDR2, per the germline V gene, are MNHEY and SVGEGT. The CDR3 starts with the cysteine, ends with the phenylalanine, and has 13 residues. CDR3 DNA is the only sequence kept; it has 39 bases, read in frame from the first base.